A selection of T cell receptor beta chains follows, all from one sample in a study of blood T cell repertoires in COVID-19. Method: immunoSEQ multiplex PCR; TCRdb's copy keeps in-frame clones and lacks some. There are some 220,000 clones in the sample; 84% occur only once, and under 4.5% lies in the top ten. Sequencing was done on a sample of peripheral blood. These receptors all stem from a man aged 45-60 years with acute or convalescent COVID-19. Each CDR3 is given with its conserved first and last residue. The order of the fields is D gene, clone size, J gene, V gene, CDR3 protein, CDR3 DNA. D genes are given only for firm matches. Clone sizes are given selectively: once, few, many, or a class where the clone is expanded.

D gene: NA; clone size: NA; J gene: TRBJ2-1; V gene: TRBV10-1; CDR3 protein: CASSESSRHEQFF; CDR3 DNA: TGCGCCAGCAGTGAGTCTAGTCGCCATGAGCAGTTCTTC
D gene: TRBD2; clone size: NA; J gene: TRBJ2-3; V gene: TRBV2; CDR3 protein: CATPSGGIFGDTQYF; CDR3 DNA: TGTGCCACCCCTAGCGGGGGGATATTTGGCGATACGCAGTATTTT
D gene: NA; clone size: NA; J gene: TRBJ1-1; V gene: TRBV7-9; CDR3 protein: CASSSQGVTEAFF; CDR3 DNA: TGTGCCAGCAGTTCCCAGGGTGTCACTGAAGCTTTCTTT
D gene: TRBD2; clone size: NA; J gene: TRBJ2-1; V gene: TRBV30; CDR3 protein: CASTSGAYNEQFF; CDR3 DNA: TGTGCAAGCACTAGCGGGGCATACAATGAGCAGTTCTTC
D gene: NA; clone size: NA; J gene: TRBJ2-2; V gene: TRBV15; CDR3 protein: CATRNRTNTGELFF; CDR3 DNA: TGTGCCACCAGGAACAGAACAAACACCGGGGAGCTGTTTTTT
D gene: TRBD1; clone size: NA; J gene: TRBJ1-2; V gene: TRBV3-1/TRBV3-2; CDR3 protein: CASSQVYPPGQGARGYTF; CDR3 DNA: TGTGCCAGCAGCCAAGTTTACCCTCCGGGACAGGGGGCTCGGGGCTACACCTTC
D gene: TRBD1; clone size: NA; J gene: TRBJ1-4; V gene: TRBV11-2; CDR3 protein: CASSLVVARGEKLFF; CDR3 DNA: TGTGCCAGCAGCTTAGTTGTGGCCAGGGGGGAAAAACTGTTTTTT
D gene: NA; clone size: NA; J gene: TRBJ1-2; V gene: TRBV12-3/TRBV12-4; CDR3 protein: CASSYRVHGYTF; CDR3 DNA: TGTGCCAGCAGTTACAGGGTACATGGCTACACCTTC
D gene: TRBD1; clone size: NA; J gene: TRBJ2-2; V gene: TRBV4-1; CDR3 protein: CASSQYSGTANTGELFF; CDR3 DNA: TGCGCCAGCAGCCAGTATTCCGGGACAGCGAACACCGGGGAGCTGTTTTTT
D gene: NA; clone size: once; J gene: TRBJ2-7; V gene: TRBV12-3/TRBV12-4; CDR3 protein: CASRLGGEQYF; CDR3 DNA: TGTGCCAGCAGATTGGGGGGCGAGCAGTACTTC
D gene: NA; clone size: NA; J gene: TRBJ2-5; V gene: TRBV7-9; CDR3 protein: CASRSRNQETQYF; CDR3 DNA: TGTGCCAGCAGATCGAGGAATCAAGAGACCCAGTACTTC
D gene: NA; clone size: NA; J gene: TRBJ2-2; V gene: TRBV24-1; CDR3 protein: CATSVFGTTNTGELFF; CDR3 DNA: TGTGCCACCTCCGTTTTCGGTACCACGAACACCGGGGAGCTGTTTTTT
D gene: NA; clone size: once; J gene: TRBJ1-1; V gene: TRBV12-3/TRBV12-4; CDR3 protein: CASSSHFTEAFF; CDR3 DNA: TGTGCCAGCAGTTCCCATTTCACTGAAGCTTTCTTT
D gene: NA; clone size: once; J gene: TRBJ2-2; V gene: TRBV10-2; CDR3 protein: CASSGEVTVNTGELFF; CDR3 DNA: TGCGCCAGCAGCGGGGAGGTGACAGTGAACACCGGGGAGCTGTTTTTT
D gene: NA; clone size: NA; J gene: TRBJ2-1; V gene: TRBV18; CDR3 protein: CASVRSGTNYNEQFF; CDR3 DNA: TGTGCCAGCGTCAGAAGCGGCACCAACTACAATGAGCAGTTCTTC
D gene: NA; clone size: NA; J gene: TRBJ2-2; V gene: TRBV23-1; CDR3 protein: CAGHSLENTGELFF; CDR3 DNA: TGCGCCGGACATTCTCTGGAGAACACCGGGGAGCTGTTTTTT
D gene: NA; clone size: NA; J gene: TRBJ2-5; V gene: TRBV12-3/TRBV12-4; CDR3 protein: CASSFRLQETQYF; CDR3 DNA: TGTGCCAGCAGTTTCAGACTTCAAGAGACCCAGTACTTC
D gene: TRBD1; clone size: NA; J gene: TRBJ2-3; V gene: TRBV3-1/TRBV3-2; CDR3 protein: CASSDFRDRGSDTQYF; CDR3 DNA: TGTGCCAGCAGCGATTTCCGGGACAGGGGTTCAGATACGCAGTATTTT